The rows below give T cell receptor beta chains drawn from one sample of a study of cytomegalovirus exposure and HLA in healthy donors. TCRdb's table, derived via immunoSEQ multiplex PCR, lists solely in-frame clones and lacks some. This table has under 200,000 clones, 80% to 90% appearing once. Sequences were obtained from PBMCs. All receptors come from a man younger than 35 in good health and CMV-seronegative. Both conserved end residues are part of each CDR3. The D gene is left open where the match is weak. The size field is filled for only some rows; it gives once, few, many or a size class.

D gene,V gene,J gene,clone size,CDR3 protein,CDR3 DNA
TRBD2,TRBV5-1,TRBJ2-7,once,CASSPAGTSGGSYEQYF,TGCGCCAGCAGCCCTGCCGGGACTAGCGGGGGCTCCTACGAGCAGTACTTC
NA,TRBV7-9,TRBJ1-2,NA,CSSQIEAGDFSYGYTF,TGTTCCAGCCAGATTGAGGCGGGGGACTTCAGCTATGGCTACACCTTC
TRBD1,TRBV6-5,TRBJ1-3,NA,CASSRQGLIGNTIYF,TGTGCCAGCAGTCGACAGGGTCTGATTGGAAACACCATATATTTT
NA,TRBV14,TRBJ2-3,NA,CASSRVGAADTQYF,TGTGCCAGCAGCCGCGTGGGGGCCGCAGATACGCAGTATTTT
NA,TRBV9,TRBJ1-4,NA,CASSPGGEKLFF,TGTGCCAGCAGCCCGGGAGGAGAAAAACTGTTTTTT
NA,TRBV6-6,TRBJ2-1,NA,CASSETGSYNEQFF,TGTGCCAGCAGTGAGACAGGCTCCTACAATGAGCAGTTCTTC
TRBD1,TRBV5-1,TRBJ1-2,NA,CASSFGGDRAERGYTF,TGCGCCAGCAGCTTTGGGGGGGACAGGGCCGAGAGGGGCTACACCTTC
NA,TRBV7-9,TRBJ2-5,NA,CASSQGWAGETQYF,TGTGCCAGCAGCCAGGGGTGGGCCGGGGAGACCCAGTACTTC
TRBD2,TRBV5-6,TRBJ2-1,NA,CASSREGFTNEQFF,TGTGCCAGCAGCCGGGAGGGATTTACAAATGAGCAGTTCTTC
NA,TRBV7-8,TRBJ2-5,NA,CASSLRGLGTQYF,TGTGCCAGCAGCTTAAGGGGCCTGGGGACCCAGTACTTC
TRBD1,TRBV5-1,TRBJ2-7,NA,CASSLEGARTYEQYF,TGCGCCAGCAGCTTGGAGGGGGCTAGAACCTACGAGCAGTACTTC
NA,TRBV2,TRBJ2-7,NA,CASSPQTGLEQYF,TGTGCCAGCAGTCCCCAAACGGGTCTAGAGCAGTACTTC
NA,TRBV27,TRBJ2-3,NA,CASSLARADTQYF,TGTGCCAGCAGTTTGGCCCGGGCAGATACGCAGTATTTT
TRBD2,TRBV25-1,TRBJ2-1,once,CASSVAGGGHEQFF,TGTGCCAGCAGTGTGGCGGGCGGGGGTCATGAGCAGTTCTTC
NA,TRBV19,TRBJ1-3,NA,CASSLYSHGNTIYF,TGTGCCAGTAGTTTATACAGCCATGGAAACACCATATATTTT
TRBD2,TRBV6-5,TRBJ2-7,few,CASSKSGSWYEQYF,TGTGCCAGCAGTAAAAGCGGGAGCTGGTACGAGCAGTACTTC
TRBD2,TRBV5-4,TRBJ2-1,NA,CASSWLAGYGNEQFF,TGTGCCAGCAGCTGGCTAGCGGGATATGGCAATGAGCAGTTCTTC
NA,TRBV2,TRBJ2-5,NA,CASKESHPKTQYF,TGTGCCAGCAAGGAGAGCCACCCAAAGACCCAGTACTTC
TRBD1,TRBV13,TRBJ2-7,NA,CASSHTGTAKPSYEQYF,TGTGCCAGCAGCCACACAGGGACAGCCAAACCCTCCTACGAGCAGTACTTC
NA,TRBV5-1,TRBJ2-7,NA,CASSRPPGGEQYF,TGCGCCAGCAGCCGGCCGCCAGGCGGGGAGCAGTACTTC
TRBD1,TRBV27,TRBJ2-7,few,CASSRQGSYEQYF,TGTGCCAGCAGCCGACAGGGTTCCTACGAGCAGTACTTC
TRBD1,TRBV6-4,TRBJ2-6,NA,CASSDGTASGANVLTF,TGTGCCAGCAGTGACGGGACAGCCTCTGGGGCCAACGTCCTGACTTTC
NA,TRBV2,TRBJ1-4,NA,CASSVVVELFF,TGTGCCAGCAGTGTCGTAGTAGAACTGTTTTTT
TRBD2,TRBV4-3,TRBJ2-1,NA,CASSQTFGSGRDNEQFF,TGCGCCAGCAGCCAAACCTTTGGTAGCGGGAGGGACAATGAGCAGTTCTTC
TRBD2,TRBV7-6,TRBJ2-3,few,CASSSYLLSGRAGKNTQYF,TGTGCCAGCAGCTCGTACCTTTTGAGCGGGAGGGCCGGGAAAAATACGCAGTATTTT
NA,TRBV27,TRBJ2-2,once,CASSLSERVGTGELFF,TGTGCCAGCAGTTTATCGGAGAGGGTTGGTACCGGGGAGCTGTTTTTT
TRBD1,TRBV11-2,TRBJ1-4,few,CASSLNRGRREKLFF,TGTGCCAGCAGTTTAAACAGGGGGCGCCGTGAAAAACTGTTTTTT
NA,TRBV20-1,TRBJ2-3,once,CSASTRDTQYF,TGCAGTGCTAGCACGAGGGATACGCAGTATTTT
NA,TRBV7-9,TRBJ1-2,NA,CASSSGANYGYTF,TGTGCCAGCAGCTCGGGAGCTAACTATGGCTACACCTTC
TRBD2,TRBV5-5,TRBJ2-1,NA,CASSPGGSGNEQFF,TGTGCCAGCAGCCCAGGCGGGAGTGGCAATGAGCAGTTCTTC
TRBD1,TRBV2,TRBJ1-5,NA,CASSADRRDQPQHF,TGTGCCAGCAGTGCGGACAGGAGAGATCAGCCCCAGCATTTT
NA,TRBV19,TRBJ2-5,NA,CASSSRPWREETQYF,TGTGCCAGTAGTTCCCGACCCTGGCGGGAAGAGACCCAGTACTTC
NA,TRBV5-6,TRBJ2-7,once,CASSTKIGSSYEQYF,TGTGCCAGCAGCACTAAGATAGGCAGCTCCTACGAGCAGTACTTC
TRBD1,TRBV28,TRBJ1-2,NA,CASSRIQGLFFGYTF,TGTGCCAGCAGTCGCATACAGGGGCTTTTTTTTGGCTACACCTTC
NA,TRBV6-1,TRBJ2-3,few,CASSEDQGSTDTQYF,TGTGCCAGCAGTGAGGATCAGGGGAGCACAGATACGCAGTATTTT
TRBD1,TRBV18,TRBJ2-2,NA,CASSPQTGGTGELFF,TGTGCCAGCTCACCACAGACAGGGGGCACCGGGGAGCTGTTTTTT
NA,TRBV7-3,TRBJ2-2,NA,CASSSILTGTGELFF,TGTGCCAGCAGCTCCATACTAACAGGGACCGGGGAGCTGTTTTTT
TRBD2,TRBV28,TRBJ2-7,once,CASIVAGSSYEQYF,TGTGCCAGTATCGTAGCGGGGAGCTCCTACGAGCAGTACTTC
NA,TRBV5-8,TRBJ2-1,NA,CASSLEGSNYNEQFF,TGTGCCAGCAGCTTAGAGGGCAGCAACTACAATGAGCAGTTCTTC
TRBD2,TRBV28,TRBJ2-7,few,CASSLCILAGTVYEQYF,TGTGCCAGCAGTTTATGCATACTAGCGGGAACTGTTTACGAGCAGTACTTC
NA,TRBV6-6,TRBJ1-5,NA,CASSYSQGSQPQHF,TGTGCCAGCAGTTACTCCCAGGGTAGCCAGCCCCAGCATTTT
NA,TRBV11-3,TRBJ2-3,NA,CASSLDGSYTDTQYF,TGTGCCAGCAGCTTAGATGGGAGCTATACAGATACGCAGTATTTT
TRBD1,TRBV13,TRBJ2-7,NA,CASSLAGWTGGNGGEQYF,TGTGCCAGCAGCTTAGCCGGCTGGACAGGGGGAAATGGTGGCGAGCAGTACTTC
TRBD1,TRBV6-1,TRBJ2-1,NA,CASSELGQGAYNEQFF,TGTGCCAGCAGTGAATTAGGGCAGGGGGCCTACAATGAGCAGTTCTTC
TRBD1,TRBV18,TRBJ2-3,NA,CASSRSGTVDTQYF,TGTGCCAGCTCACGTTCCGGGACAGTAGATACGCAGTATTTT
NA,TRBV11-3,TRBJ1-5,NA,CASSLEVGHTLNQPQHF,TGTGCCAGCAGCTTAGAGGTTGGACATACACTCAATCAGCCCCAGCATTTT
TRBD2,TRBV28,TRBJ2-1,NA,CASTSSGGSYNEQFF,TGTGCCAGCACCTCAAGCGGGGGCTCCTACAATGAGCAGTTCTTC
TRBD1,TRBV28,TRBJ2-1,NA,CASSPDPEGTGVNEQFF,TGTGCCAGCAGTCCCGATCCAGAGGGGACAGGGGTCAATGAGCAGTTCTTC
TRBD2,TRBV5-4,TRBJ2-2,NA,CASRFGGFSSGIMAGELFF,TGTGCCAGCAGGTTCGGGGGGTTTTCTAGCGGGATCATGGCCGGGGAGCTGTTTTTT
TRBD1,TRBV5-8,TRBJ1-1,few,CAGQGALWTEAFF,TGTGCCGGGCAGGGGGCATTGTGGACTGAAGCTTTCTTT
TRBD2,TRBV18,TRBJ2-3,NA,CASSSGASGSSTDTQYF,TGTGCCAGCTCATCGGGAGCTAGCGGGAGTAGCACAGATACGCAGTATTTT
TRBD2,TRBV18,TRBJ2-7,NA,CASSQQREASYEQYF,TGTGCCAGCTCACAACAGCGGGAGGCCTCCTACGAGCAGTACTTC
NA,TRBV27,TRBJ2-3,NA,CASRNYIGGDTQYF,TGTGCCAGCAGGAACTATATCGGGGGAGATACGCAGTATTTT
NA,TRBV6-5,TRBJ1-4,few,CASSTGRREKLFF,TGTGCCAGCAGTACAGGGCGACGGGAAAAACTGTTTTTT
TRBD2,TRBV6-6,TRBJ2-7,NA,CASSYSRGGYEQYF,TGTGCCAGCAGTTACTCCCGGGGGGGGTACGAGCAGTACTTC
NA,TRBV27,TRBJ2-1,NA,CASSLGATTGNEQFF,TGTGCCAGCAGTTTAGGGGCGACGACGGGCAATGAGCAGTTCTTC
TRBD1,TRBV2,TRBJ1-1,once,CASVLGTGPTLNTEAFF,TGTGCCAGCGTCCTTGGGACAGGCCCCACGCTGAACACTGAAGCTTTCTTT
NA,TRBV5-6,TRBJ2-6,once,CASSLSQSGANVLTF,TGTGCCAGCAGCTTGAGCCAATCTGGGGCCAACGTCCTGACTTTC
NA,TRBV27,TRBJ1-2,NA,CASSLSRRAITGYTF,TGTGCCAGCAGTTTATCGCGGCGGGCAATTACCGGCTACACCTTC
TRBD2,TRBV5-4,TRBJ2-5,once,CASSLDGTSAYQETQYF,TGTGCCAGCAGCTTGGACGGGACTAGCGCGTACCAAGAGACCCAGTACTTC